Listed here are 19 T cell receptor beta chains from one sample, sequenced in a study of response to subunit inactivated influenza vaccine. TCRdb re-called the RT-PCR reads with MiXCR, one entry per CDR3 protein. The sample records around 600,000 distinct CDR3 sequences, about 11% being singletons. These data were also filed under a second study, of T cells expressing NK-cell markers. Per that paper: The TCR beta cDNA came from 5'RACE template switching with UMIs.

Source: PBMCs from blood, taken on the day of vaccination. Receptors were obtained from a man aged 50 to 60 who received an inactivated influenza vaccine.

This chain connects TRBV5-5 to TRBJ2-1; D gene uncertain. Germline CDR1 is SGHKS and CDR2 is YYEKEE (reference sequence). This CDR3 region has 15 residues. The V gene lost 1 base and the J gene lost 0 bases, with 8 bases spanning the gap. The CDR3 DNA reads TGTGCCAGCAGCTTGTGGAGATACTCCTACAATGAGCAGTTCTTC. Its protein product is CASSLWRYSYNEQFF.

This chain links TRBV10-1 with TRBJ2-2; D possibly matches TRBD1 or TRBD2 (5 bases each). Germline-derived CDR1 and CDR2 are WNHNN and SYGVQD (reference sequence). There are 14 residues in the CDR3. Deletions cut 7 bases from V and 0 bases from J, with 9 bases between. In DNA, the CDR3 is TGCGCCAGCATGAGGGGCCCGAACACCGGGGAGCTGTTTTTT. Translation: CASMRGPNTGELFF.

The chain joins TRBV28 to TRBJ2-5; 7 bases align to TRBD2. Germline loops: CDR1 MDHEN, CDR2 SYDVKM. This CDR3 spans 15 amino acids. J lost 3 bases, V lost 8 bases, and 12 bases had no gene match. The CDR3 region is CASGRQRDHKETQYF. For the CDR3, the DNA is TGTGCCAGCGGCCGCCAGCGGGATCATAAAGAGACCCAGTACTTC.

V is TRBV11-2 and J is TRBJ2-6; a weak D match, TRBD1 (5 bases). This CDR3 has 15 amino acids. Trimming stripped 4 bases from V and 0 bases from J, with 7 bases between. Germline CDR1 and CDR2: SGHAT and FQNNGV. For the CDR3, the DNA is TGTGCCAGCAGCTACCAGGGCTCTGGGGCCAACGTCCTGACTTTC. Translation gives CASSYQGSGANVLTF.

This clonotype has a count of ten or more. The rearrangement joins TRBV12-3 or TRBV12-4 to TRBJ2-2; D is possibly TRBD2 (5 bases). The CDR3 covers 16 residues. V lost 6 bases to trimming and J lost 2 bases, with 16 bases between them. The CDR3 protein is CASSREQSLNTGELFF. The CDR3 DNA reads TGTGCCAGCAGCCGGGAACAGTCCCTTAACACCGGGGAGCTGTTTTTT.

The J gene is TRBJ2-1, the V gene TRBV6-1; a possible D gene is TRBD2 (6 bases). V lost 6 bases and J lost 8, with 20 bases in between. Germline CDR1 MNHNS, CDR2 SASEGT. The CDR3 loop spans 15 amino acids. As DNA, the CDR3 is TGTGCCAGCAGACCCGGTACGGGAGCGTTCTATGAGCAGTTCTTC. The encoded protein is CASRPGTGAFYEQFF.

This clonotype was detected only a few times. CDR3 protein: CASRADSGWGTEAFF. CDR3 DNA: TGTGCCAGCAGAGCCGACTCAGGGTGGGGCACTGAAGCTTTCTTT. The chain recombines TRBV28 with TRBJ1-1, with a weak D call TRBD1 (5 bases). Germline CDR1 reads MDHEN; CDR2 reads SYDVKM. V was cut by 6 bases and J by 4 bases, with 18 bases left in between. The CDR3 runs to 15 residues.

This chain links TRBV11-2 with TRBJ2-3; unclear D gene. CDR1 is SGHAT, CDR2 FQNNGV, per germline. The CDR3 extends over 13 amino acids. V shed 5 bases and J shed 5 bases, with 11 bases lying between them. This CDR3 reads CASSRRLLDTQYF. The CDR3 DNA is TGTGCCAGCAGCCGGCGGCTACTAGATACGCAGTATTTT.

The gene calls are TRBV4-2 and TRBJ1-2, with 7 bases identical to TRBD1. The CDR3 loop spans 15 amino acids. CDR1 and CDR2 (germline): LGHNA, YNFKEQ. The junction had 9 bases not matched to a gene; V was cut back by 4 bases and J by 4 bases. The CDR3 is CASSPREGASYGYTF. In DNA form, the CDR3 reads TGTGCCAGCAGCCCAAGAGAGGGGGCCAGCTATGGCTACACCTTC.

This clonotype was found a few times. The chain uses TRBV4-2 and TRBJ1-5; D possibly corresponds to TRBD1 (6 bases). The germline gives CDR1 LGHNA, CDR2 YNFKEQ. The V end lost 4 bases, the J end lost 5 bases, and 15 bases lay between the germline ends. The CDR3 is made up of 15 amino acids. This CDR3 is CASSLGAGIHQPQHF. The CDR3 DNA reads as TGTGCCAGCAGCCTGGGGGCAGGGATCCATCAGCCCCAGCATTTT.

The chain recombines TRBV20-1 with TRBJ2-3; TRBD2 might be the D (5 bases). With 3 bases removed from V and 3 bases from J, the gap between germline ends came to 10 bases. This CDR3 is 13 amino acids long. Germline CDR1 DFQATT, CDR2 SNEGSKA (reference sequence). CDR3 region: CSASRGGTDTQYF. CDR3 in DNA: TGCAGTGCTAGTCGGGGTGGGACAGATACGCAGTATTTT.

Only a few counts were recorded for this clonotype. The rearrangement joins TRBV7-2 to TRBJ2-4; 7 bases are shared with TRBD1. With 5 bases clipped from V and 0 bases from J, the junction kept 10 bases outside the gene matches. From germline, CDR1 is SGHTA and CDR2 FQGNSA. The CDR3 covers 17 residues. The CDR3 region has the DNA TGTGCCAGCAGCCCAGGGACAGAGGGTTTAGCCAAAAACATTCAGTACTTC. Translated, it gives CASSPGTEGLAKNIQYF.

V and J are TRBV20-1 and TRBJ2-3; 9 bases are shared with TRBD2. The CDR3 is 14 amino acids. Trimming cost V 3 bases and J 2 bases; bases outside gene matches: 3. Germline V gene lookup returns CDR1 DFQATT and CDR2 SNEGSKA (reference sequence). Here the CDR3 DNA reads TGCAGTGCTAGGGGGGGACTAGCCACAGATACGCAGTATTTT. The encoded protein is CSARGGLATDTQYF.

The chain links TRBV21-1 to TRBJ2-3; TRBD2, the table's D call, lacks a check against the DNA. TRBV21-1 has pseudogene status. The CDR3 covers 16 residues. The CDR3 nucleotides are TGTGCCAGCAGCAGGGACGGCCCTGGGGAGGGCGGTACGCAGTATTTT. Translating it yields CASSRDGPGEGGTQYF.

The CDR3: CATSVGHNTGELFF. Here the CDR3 DNA reads TGTGCCACCAGTGTTGGACACAACACCGGGGAGCTGTTTTTT. V usage is TRBV24-1 and J usage is TRBJ2-2; a possible D gene is TRBD1 (5 bases). Germline values: CDR1 KGHDR, CDR2 SFDVKD. The CDR3 consists of 14 residues. V dropped 5 bases and J dropped 2 bases, with 8 bases sitting between them.

In its sample, this clonotype was seen a few times. The chain has TRBV12-3 or TRBV12-4 and TRBJ2-6, with D unresolved. Trimming removed 1 base at V and 0 bases at J, with 7 bases between. The CDR3 has 16 amino acids. CDR3 in amino acids: CASSLDGTSGANVLTF. The CDR3 DNA sequence: TGTGCCAGCAGTTTAGACGGAACCTCTGGGGCCAACGTCCTGACTTTC.

There are a few counts of this clonotype. This sequence joins TRBV3-1 and TRBJ2-7; a weak D match, TRBD2 (6 bases). Germline loops: CDR1 LGHDT, CDR2 YNNKEL (reference sequence). V was trimmed by 2 bases and J by 3 bases, leaving 8 bases between them. The CDR3 is 13 amino acids. CDR3 nucleotides: TGTGCCAGCAGCCAACGGACTAACTACGAGCAGTACTTC. Amino acids: CASSQRTNYEQYF.

This clonotype has at least ten counts. The rearrangement joins TRBV27 to TRBJ2-2; D not certain. CDR3 size: 12 residues. V was pared by 8 bases and J by 1 base, with 5 bases between. Per the germline V gene, CDR1 is MNHEY and CDR2 is SMNVEV (reference sequence). The CDR3 DNA is TGTGCCAGCCTAGAGAACACCGGGGAGCTGTTTTTT. Protein sequence: CASLENTGELFF.

The chain joins TRBV3-1 to TRBJ2-5; D possibly uses TRBD1 or TRBD2 (5 bases each). The CDR3 spans 15 residues. Trimming took 4 bases from V and 3 from J, leaving 15 bases between them. The V gene's germline CDR1 is LGHDT and CDR2 YNNKEL (reference sequence). CDR3: CASSLRDGTKETQYF. Written as DNA, the CDR3 is TGTGCCAGCAGCCTTAGGGACGGCACTAAAGAGACCCAGTACTTC.